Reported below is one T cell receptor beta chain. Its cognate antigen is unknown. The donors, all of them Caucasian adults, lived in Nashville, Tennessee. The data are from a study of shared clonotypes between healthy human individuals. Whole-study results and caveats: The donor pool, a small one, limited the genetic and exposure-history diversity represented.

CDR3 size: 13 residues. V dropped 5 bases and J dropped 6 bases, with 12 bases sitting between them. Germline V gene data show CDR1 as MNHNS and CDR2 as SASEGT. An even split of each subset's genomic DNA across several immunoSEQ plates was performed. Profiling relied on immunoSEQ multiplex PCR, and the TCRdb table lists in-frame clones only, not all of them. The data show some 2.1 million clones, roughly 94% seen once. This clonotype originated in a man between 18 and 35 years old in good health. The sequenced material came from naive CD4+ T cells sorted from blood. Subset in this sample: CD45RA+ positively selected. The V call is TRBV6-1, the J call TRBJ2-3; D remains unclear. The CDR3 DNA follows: TGTGCCAGCAGTTCTCCTAGACCCGATACGCAGTATTTT. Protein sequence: CASSSPRPDTQYF.